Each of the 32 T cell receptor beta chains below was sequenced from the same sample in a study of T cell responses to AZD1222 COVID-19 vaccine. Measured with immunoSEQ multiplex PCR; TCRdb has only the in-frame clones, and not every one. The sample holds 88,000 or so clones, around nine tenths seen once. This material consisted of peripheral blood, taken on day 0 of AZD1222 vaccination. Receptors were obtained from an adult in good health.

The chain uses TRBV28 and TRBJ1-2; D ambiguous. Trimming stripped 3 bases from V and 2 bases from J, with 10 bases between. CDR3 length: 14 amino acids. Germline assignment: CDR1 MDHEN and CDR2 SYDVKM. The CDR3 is CASSFIEGNYGYTF. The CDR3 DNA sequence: TGTGCCAGCAGTTTTATTGAGGGAAACTATGGCTACACCTTC.

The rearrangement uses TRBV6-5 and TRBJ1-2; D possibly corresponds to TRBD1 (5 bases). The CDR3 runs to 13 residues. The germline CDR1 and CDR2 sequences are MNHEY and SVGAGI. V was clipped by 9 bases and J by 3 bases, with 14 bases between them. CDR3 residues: CASAQETDYGYTF. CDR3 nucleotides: TGTGCCAGTGCACAGGAAACGGACTATGGCTACACCTTC.

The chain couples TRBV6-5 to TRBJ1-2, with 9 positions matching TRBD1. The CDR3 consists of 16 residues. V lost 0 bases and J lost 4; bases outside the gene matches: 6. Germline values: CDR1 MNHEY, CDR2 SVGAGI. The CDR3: CASSYSSLDRGYGYTF. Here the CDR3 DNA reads TGTGCCAGCAGTTACTCGTCGTTGGACAGGGGCTATGGCTACACCTTC.

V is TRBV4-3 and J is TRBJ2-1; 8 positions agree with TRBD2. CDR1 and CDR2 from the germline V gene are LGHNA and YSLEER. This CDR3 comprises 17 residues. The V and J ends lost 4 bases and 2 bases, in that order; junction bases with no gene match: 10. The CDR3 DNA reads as TGCGCCAGCAGCCTGACGTTTAGCGGGGCGCCCTACAATGAGCAGTTCTTC. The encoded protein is CASSLTFSGAPYNEQFF.

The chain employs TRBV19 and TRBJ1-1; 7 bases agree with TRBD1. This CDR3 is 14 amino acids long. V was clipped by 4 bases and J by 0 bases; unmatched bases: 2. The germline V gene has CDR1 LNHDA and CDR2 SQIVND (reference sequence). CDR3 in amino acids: CASSKGAMNTEAFF. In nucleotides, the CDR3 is TGTGCCAGTAGTAAGGGGGCTATGAACACTGAAGCTTTCTTT. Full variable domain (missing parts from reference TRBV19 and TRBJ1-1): DGGITQSPKYLFRKEGQNVTLSCEQNLNHDAMYWYRQDPGQGLRLIYYSQIVNDFQKGDIAEGYSVSREKKESFPLTVTSAQKNPTAFYLCASSKGAMNTEAFFGQGTRLTVV.

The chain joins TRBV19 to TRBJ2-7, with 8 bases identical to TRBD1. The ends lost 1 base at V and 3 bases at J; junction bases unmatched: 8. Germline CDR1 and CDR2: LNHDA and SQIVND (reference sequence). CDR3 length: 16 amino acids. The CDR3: CASSIATGGPYYEQYF. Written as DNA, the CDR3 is TGTGCCAGTAGTATAGCAACAGGGGGACCTTACTACGAGCAGTACTTC.

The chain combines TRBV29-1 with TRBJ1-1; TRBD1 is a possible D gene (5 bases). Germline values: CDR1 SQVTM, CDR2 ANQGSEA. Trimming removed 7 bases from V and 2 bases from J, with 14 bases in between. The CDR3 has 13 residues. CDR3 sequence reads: CSARGRTNTEAFF. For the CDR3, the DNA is TGCAGCGCCCGGGGACGGACAAACACTGAAGCTTTCTTT.

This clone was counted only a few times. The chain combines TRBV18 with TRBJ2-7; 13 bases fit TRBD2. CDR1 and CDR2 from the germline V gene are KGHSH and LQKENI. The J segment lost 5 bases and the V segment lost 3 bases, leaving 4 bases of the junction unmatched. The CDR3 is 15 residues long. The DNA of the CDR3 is TGTGCCAGCTCACCGGGACTAGCGGGATATGACGAGCAGTACTTC. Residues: CASSPGLAGYDEQYF.

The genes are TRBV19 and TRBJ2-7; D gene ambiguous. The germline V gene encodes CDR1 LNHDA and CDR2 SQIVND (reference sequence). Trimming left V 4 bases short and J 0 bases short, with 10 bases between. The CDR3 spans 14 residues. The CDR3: CASSSRSSSYEQYF. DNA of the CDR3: TGTGCCAGTAGTAGCAGAAGTAGCTCCTACGAGCAGTACTTC.

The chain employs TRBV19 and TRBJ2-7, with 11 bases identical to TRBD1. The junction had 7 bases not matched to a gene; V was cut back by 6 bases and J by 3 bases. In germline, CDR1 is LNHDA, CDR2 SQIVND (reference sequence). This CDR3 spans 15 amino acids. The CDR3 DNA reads TGTGCCAGTAGCCGACCGGGACAGGGGGTCTACGAGCAGTACTTC. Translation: CASSRPGQGVYEQYF.

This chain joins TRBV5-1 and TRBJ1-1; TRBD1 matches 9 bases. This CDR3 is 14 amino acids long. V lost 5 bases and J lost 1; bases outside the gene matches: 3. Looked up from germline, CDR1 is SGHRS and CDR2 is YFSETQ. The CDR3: CASSGQGSNTEAFF. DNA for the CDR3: TGCGCCAGCAGTGGACAGGGGTCGAACACTGAAGCTTTCTTT.

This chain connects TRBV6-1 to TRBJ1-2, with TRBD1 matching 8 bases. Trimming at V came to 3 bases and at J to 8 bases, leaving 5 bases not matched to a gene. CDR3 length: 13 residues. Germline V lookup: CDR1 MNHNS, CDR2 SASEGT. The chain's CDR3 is CASSDRGLGGYTF. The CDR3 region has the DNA TGTGCCAGCAGTGACAGGGGGCTCGGAGGCTACACCTTC.

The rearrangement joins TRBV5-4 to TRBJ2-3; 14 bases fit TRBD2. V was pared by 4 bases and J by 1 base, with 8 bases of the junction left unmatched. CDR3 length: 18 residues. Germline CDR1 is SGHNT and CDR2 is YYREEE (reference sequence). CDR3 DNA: TGTGCCAGCAGCCTAGGACTAGCGGGAGGAGGAGGCACAGATACGCAGTATTTT. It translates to CASSLGLAGGGGTDTQYF. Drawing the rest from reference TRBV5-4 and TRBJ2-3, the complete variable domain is ETGVTQSPTHLIKTRGQQVTLRCSSQSGHNTVSWYQQALGQGPQFIFQYYREEENGRGNFPPRFSGLQFPNYSSELNVNALELDDSALYLCASSLGLAGGGGTDTQYFGPGTRLTVL.

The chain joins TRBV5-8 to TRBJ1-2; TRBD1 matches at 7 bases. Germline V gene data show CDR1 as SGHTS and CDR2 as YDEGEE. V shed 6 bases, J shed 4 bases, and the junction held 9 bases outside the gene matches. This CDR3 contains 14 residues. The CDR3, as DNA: TGTGCCAGCATCTGGGACAGAATTCTCTATGGCTACACCTTC. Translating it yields CASIWDRILYGYTF.

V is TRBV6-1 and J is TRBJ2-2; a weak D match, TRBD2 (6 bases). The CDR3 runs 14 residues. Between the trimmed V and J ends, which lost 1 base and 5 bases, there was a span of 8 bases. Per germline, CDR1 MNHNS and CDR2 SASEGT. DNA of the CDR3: TGTGCCAGCAGTGAAGGGGGGGTTACCGGGGAGCTGTTTTTT. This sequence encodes CASSEGGVTGELFF.

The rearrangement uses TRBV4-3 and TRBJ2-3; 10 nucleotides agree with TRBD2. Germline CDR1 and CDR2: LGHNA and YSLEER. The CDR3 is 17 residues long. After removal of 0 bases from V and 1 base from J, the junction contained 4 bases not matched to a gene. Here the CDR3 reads CASSQDPSGGGTDTQYF. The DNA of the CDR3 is TGCGCCAGCAGCCAAGACCCCAGCGGGGGGGGCACAGATACGCAGTATTTT.

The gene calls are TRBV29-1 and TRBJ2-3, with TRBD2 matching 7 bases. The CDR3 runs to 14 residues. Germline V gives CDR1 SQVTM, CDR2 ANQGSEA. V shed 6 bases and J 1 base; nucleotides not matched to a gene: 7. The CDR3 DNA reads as TGCAGCGTCATGTCTCGGGGGGGCACAGATACGCAGTATTTT. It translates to CSVMSRGGTDTQYF.

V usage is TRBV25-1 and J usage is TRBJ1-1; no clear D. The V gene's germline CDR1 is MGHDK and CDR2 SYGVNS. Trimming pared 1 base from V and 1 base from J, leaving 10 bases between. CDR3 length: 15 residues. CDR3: CASSEFFGRNTEAFF. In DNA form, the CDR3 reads TGTGCCAGCAGTGAATTCTTCGGCAGGAACACTGAAGCTTTCTTT.

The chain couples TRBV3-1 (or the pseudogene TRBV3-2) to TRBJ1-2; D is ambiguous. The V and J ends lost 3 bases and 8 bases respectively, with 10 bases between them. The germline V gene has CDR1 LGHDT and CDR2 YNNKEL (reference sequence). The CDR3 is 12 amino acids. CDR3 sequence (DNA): TGTGCCAGCAGCCATGGCGCTCTGGGCTACACCTTC. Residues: CASSHGALGYTF.

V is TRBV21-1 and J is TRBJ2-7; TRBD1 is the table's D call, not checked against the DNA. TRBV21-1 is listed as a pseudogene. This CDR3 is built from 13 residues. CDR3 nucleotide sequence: TGTGCCAGCAGCAAGGGCACTTCCTACGAGCAGTACTTC. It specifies CASSKGTSYEQYF.

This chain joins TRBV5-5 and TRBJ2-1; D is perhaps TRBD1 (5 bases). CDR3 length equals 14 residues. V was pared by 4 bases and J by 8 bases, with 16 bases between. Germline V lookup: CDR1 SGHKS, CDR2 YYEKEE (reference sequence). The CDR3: CASSQGISRDEQFF. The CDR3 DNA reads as TGTGCCAGCAGCCAGGGAATTTCAAGGGATGAGCAGTTCTTC.

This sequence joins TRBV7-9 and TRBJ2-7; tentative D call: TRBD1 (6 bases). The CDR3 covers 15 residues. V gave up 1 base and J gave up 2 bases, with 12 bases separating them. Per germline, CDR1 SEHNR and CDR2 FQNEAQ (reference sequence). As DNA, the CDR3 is TGTGCCAGCAGCTTAGTCGGACAGCAAACCTACGAGCAGTACTTC. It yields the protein CASSLVGQQTYEQYF.

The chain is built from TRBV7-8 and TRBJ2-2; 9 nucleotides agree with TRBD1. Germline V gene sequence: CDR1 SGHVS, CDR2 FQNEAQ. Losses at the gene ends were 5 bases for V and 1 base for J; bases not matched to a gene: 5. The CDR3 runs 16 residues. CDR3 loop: CASSPRDRENTGELFF. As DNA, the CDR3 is TGTGCCAGCAGCCCCAGGGACAGGGAGAACACCGGGGAGCTGTTTTTT.

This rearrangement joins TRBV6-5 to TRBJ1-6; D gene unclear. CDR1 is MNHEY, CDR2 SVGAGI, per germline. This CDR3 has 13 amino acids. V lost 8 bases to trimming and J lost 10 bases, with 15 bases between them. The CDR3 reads CASGSFLGSPLHF. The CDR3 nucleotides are TGTGCCAGCGGTTCCTTCCTCGGATCACCCCTCCACTTT.

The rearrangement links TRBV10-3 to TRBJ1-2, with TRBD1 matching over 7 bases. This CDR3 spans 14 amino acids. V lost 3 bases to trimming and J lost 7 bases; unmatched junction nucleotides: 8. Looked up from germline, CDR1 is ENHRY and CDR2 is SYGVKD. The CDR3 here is CAISDDSYRGGYTF. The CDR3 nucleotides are TGTGCCATCAGTGATGACTCTTACAGGGGTGGCTACACCTTC.

CDR3 coding DNA: TGTGCCAGTTCGGAGATCGGCGAGCAGTACTTC. It specifies CASSEIGEQYF. The rearrangement joins TRBV25-1 to TRBJ2-7; D remains ambiguous. Between the trimmed V and J ends, which lost 9 bases and 6 bases, there was a span of 12 bases. Germline CDR1 and CDR2: MGHDK and SYGVNS. CDR3 length: 11 amino acids.

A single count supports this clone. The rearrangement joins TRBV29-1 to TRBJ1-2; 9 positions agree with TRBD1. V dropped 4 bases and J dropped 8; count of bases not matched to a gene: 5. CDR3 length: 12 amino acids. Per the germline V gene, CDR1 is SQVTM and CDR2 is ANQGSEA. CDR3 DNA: TGCAGCGTTGCGGGACAGGGTTTGGGCTACACCTTC. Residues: CSVAGQGLGYTF. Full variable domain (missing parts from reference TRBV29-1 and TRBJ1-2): SAVISQKPSRDICQRGTSLTIQCQVDSQVTMMFWYRQQPGQSLTLIATANQGSEATYESGFVIDKFPISRPNLTFSTLTVSNMSPEDSSIYLCSVAGQGLGYTFGSGTRLTVV.

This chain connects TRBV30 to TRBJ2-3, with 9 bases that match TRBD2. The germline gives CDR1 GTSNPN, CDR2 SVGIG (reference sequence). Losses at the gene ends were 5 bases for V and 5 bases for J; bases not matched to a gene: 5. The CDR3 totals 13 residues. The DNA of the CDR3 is TGTGCCTGGGCCCTGACTAGCGGAGATACGCAGTATTTT. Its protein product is CAWALTSGDTQYF. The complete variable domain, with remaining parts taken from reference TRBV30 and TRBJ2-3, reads SQTIHQWPATLVQPVGSPLSLECTVEGTSNPNLYWYRQAAGRGLQLLFYSVGIGQISSEVPQNLSASRPQDRQFILSSKKLLLSDSGFYLCAWALTSGDTQYFGPGTRLTVL.

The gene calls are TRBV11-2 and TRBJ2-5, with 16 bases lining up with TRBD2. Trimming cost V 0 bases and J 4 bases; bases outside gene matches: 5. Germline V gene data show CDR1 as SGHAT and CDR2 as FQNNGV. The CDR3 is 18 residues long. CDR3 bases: TGTGCCAGCAGCTTAGACCGGGGACTAGCGGGAGGGGGAGAGACCCAGTACTTC. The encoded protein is CASSLDRGLAGGGETQYF.

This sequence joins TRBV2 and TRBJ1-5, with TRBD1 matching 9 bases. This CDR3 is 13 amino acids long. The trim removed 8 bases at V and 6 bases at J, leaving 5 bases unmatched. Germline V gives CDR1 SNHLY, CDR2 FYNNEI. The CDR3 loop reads CASEGTGSQPQHF. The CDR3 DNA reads TGTGCCAGCGAGGGGACAGGGAGTCAGCCCCAGCATTTT.

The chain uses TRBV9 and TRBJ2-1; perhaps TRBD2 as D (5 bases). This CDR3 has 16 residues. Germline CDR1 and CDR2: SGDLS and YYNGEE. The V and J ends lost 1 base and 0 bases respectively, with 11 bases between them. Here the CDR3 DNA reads TGTGCCAGCAGCGTATTTAGCGAGAGCTCCTACAATGAGCAGTTCTTC. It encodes CASSVFSESSYNEQFF.

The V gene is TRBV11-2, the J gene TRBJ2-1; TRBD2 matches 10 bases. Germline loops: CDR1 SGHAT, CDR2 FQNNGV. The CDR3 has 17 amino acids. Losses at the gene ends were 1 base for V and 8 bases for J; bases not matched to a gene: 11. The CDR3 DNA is TGTGCCAGCAGCTTAGCGCCGGGACTAGCGTCCTGGGATGAGCAGTTCTTC. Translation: CASSLAPGLASWDEQFF.